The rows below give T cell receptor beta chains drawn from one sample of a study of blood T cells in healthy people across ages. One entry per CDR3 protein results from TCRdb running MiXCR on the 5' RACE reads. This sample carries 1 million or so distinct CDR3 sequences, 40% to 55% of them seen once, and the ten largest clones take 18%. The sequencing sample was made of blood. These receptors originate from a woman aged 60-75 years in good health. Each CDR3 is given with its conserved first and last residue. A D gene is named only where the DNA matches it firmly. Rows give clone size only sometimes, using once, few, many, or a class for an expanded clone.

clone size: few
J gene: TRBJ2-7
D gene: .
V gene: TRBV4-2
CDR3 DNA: TGTGCCAGCAGGCAACACCCGGACGTAGCGTTCTACGAGCAGTACTTC
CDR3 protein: CASRQHPDVAFYEQYF

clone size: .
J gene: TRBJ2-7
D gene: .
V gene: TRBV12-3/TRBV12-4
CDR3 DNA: TGTGCCAGCAGTCCGGCGAACCTTTACGAGCAGTACTTC
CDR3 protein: CASSPANLYEQYF

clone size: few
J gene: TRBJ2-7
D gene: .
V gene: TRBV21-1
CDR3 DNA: TGTGCCAGCAGCAAAGCAGGGCGGGATACCTACGAGCAGTACTTC
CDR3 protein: CASSKAGRDTYEQYF

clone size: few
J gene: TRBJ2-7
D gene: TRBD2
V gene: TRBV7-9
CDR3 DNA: TGTGCCAGCAGCTTACCGGGACTAGCGGGAGAGCAGTACTTC
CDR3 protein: CASSLPGLAGEQYF

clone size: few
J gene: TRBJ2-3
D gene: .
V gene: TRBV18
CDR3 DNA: TGTGCCAGCTCACTTAGCAGGACCCCAGATACGCAGTATTTT
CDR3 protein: CASSLSRTPDTQYF

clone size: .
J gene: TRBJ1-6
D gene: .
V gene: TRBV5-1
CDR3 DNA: TGCGCCAGCAGCTCCCCAGGGATGACTAATTCACCCCTCCACTTT
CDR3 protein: CASSSPGMTNSPLHF

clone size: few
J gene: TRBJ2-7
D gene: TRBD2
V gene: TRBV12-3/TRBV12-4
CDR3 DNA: TGTGCCAGCAGGCAAACTAGCGGGAGTATAGAGCAGTACTTC
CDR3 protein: CASRQTSGSIEQYF

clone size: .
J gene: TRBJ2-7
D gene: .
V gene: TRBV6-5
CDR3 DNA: TGTGCCAGCAGTTACGGGCTCTACTTCGAGCAGTACTTC
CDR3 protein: CASSYGLYFEQYF

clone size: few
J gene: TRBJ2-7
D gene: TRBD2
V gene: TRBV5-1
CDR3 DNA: TGCGCCAGCAGCTTGGGGGGACTAGCGGGACACTACGAGCAGTACTTC
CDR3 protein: CASSLGGLAGHYEQYF

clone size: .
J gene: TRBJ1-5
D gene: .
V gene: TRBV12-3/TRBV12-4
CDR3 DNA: TGTGCCAGCAGTTTATTCCGGGGCAATCAGCCCCAGCATTTT
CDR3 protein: CASSLFRGNQPQHF

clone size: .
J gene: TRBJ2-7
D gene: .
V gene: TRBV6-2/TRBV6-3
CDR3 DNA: TGTGCCAGCAGTCCCAATTGGGGGTACGAGCAGTACTTC
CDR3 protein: CASSPNWGYEQYF

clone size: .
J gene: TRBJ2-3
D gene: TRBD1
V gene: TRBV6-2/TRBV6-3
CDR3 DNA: TGTGCCAGCAGTTACGGGGACAGGTCGCTGGACACAGATACGCAGTATTTT
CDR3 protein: CASSYGDRSLDTDTQYF

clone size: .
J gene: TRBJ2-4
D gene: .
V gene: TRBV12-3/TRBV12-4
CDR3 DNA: TGTGCCAGCAGTTTTCCGGGACGGGGGCTAGAAAACATTCAGTACTTC
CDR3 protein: CASSFPGRGLENIQYF

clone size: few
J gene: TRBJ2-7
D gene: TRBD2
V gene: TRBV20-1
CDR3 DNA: TGCAGTGCTAGGAAGGACCCGGGGGGATCCTACGAGCAGTACTTC
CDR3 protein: CSARKDPGGSYEQYF

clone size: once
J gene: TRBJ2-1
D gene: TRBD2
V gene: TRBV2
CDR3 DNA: TGTGCCAGGGGGCGAGCGGGAGTACCTGAGCAGTTCTTC
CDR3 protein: CARGRAGVPEQFF

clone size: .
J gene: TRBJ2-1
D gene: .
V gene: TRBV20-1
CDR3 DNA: TGCAGTGCCAGGGGGGACGGCCTCAATGAGCAGTTCTTC
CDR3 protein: CSARGDGLNEQFF

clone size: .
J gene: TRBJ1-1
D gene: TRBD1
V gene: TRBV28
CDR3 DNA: TGTGCCAGCAGTTCCCCCAGACAGGGGAGGATGAACACTGAAGCTTTCTTT
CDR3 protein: CASSSPRQGRMNTEAFF

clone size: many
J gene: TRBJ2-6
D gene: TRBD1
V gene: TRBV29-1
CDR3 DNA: TGCAGCGTTGATGGGACAGGCTCTGGGGCCAACGTCCTGACTTTC
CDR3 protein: CSVDGTGSGANVLTF

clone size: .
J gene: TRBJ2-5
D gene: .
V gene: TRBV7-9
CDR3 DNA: TGTGCCAGCAGCTTAGACCGACAGGCATTACAGGAGACCCAGTACTTC
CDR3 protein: CASSLDRQALQETQYF

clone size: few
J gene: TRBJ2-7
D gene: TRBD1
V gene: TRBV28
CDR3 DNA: TGTGCCAGCAGTTTTCCGGGACAGGGGAATCCCACTAGCTCCTACGAGCAGTACTTC
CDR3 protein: CASSFPGQGNPTSSYEQYF

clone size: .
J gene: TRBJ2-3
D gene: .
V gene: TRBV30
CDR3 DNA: TGTGCCTGGACCCCCAATGGGGGAAGCACAGATACGCAGTATTTT
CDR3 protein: CAWTPNGGSTDTQYF

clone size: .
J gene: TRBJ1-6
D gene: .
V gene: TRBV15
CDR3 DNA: TGTGCCACCAGCAGAGATCCGAGTGCACCCCTCCACTTT
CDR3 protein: CATSRDPSAPLHF

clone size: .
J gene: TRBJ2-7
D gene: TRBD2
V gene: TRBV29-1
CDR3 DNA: TGCAGCGTTATGGTTGGGGGGGACCTTTCCTACGAGCAGTACTTC
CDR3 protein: CSVMVGGDLSYEQYF

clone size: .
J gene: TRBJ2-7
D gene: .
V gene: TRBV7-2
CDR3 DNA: TGTGCCAGCAGCTTAGCGTTGGATGTTGGGGCAGAGCAGTACTTC
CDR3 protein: CASSLALDVGAEQYF

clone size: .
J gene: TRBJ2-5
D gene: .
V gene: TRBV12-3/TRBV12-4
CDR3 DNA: TGTGCCAGCAGCCCCCTGGGCTTCTTCCAAGAGACCCAGTACTTC
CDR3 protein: CASSPLGFFQETQYF

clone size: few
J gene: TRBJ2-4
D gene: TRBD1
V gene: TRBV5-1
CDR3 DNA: TGCGCCAGCAGCTTGTACCTGGACAGGAAAAACATTCAGTACTTC
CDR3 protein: CASSLYLDRKNIQYF

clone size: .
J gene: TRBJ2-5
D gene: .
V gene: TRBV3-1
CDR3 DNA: TGTGCCAGCAGCGTTTACGGGTCGGGAAATGAGCAGTACTTC
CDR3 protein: CASSVYGSGNEQYF

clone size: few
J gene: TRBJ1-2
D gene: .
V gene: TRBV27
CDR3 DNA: TGTGCCAGCGGTAGAAGGACCCGCTATGGCTACACCTTC
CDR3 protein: CASGRRTRYGYTF

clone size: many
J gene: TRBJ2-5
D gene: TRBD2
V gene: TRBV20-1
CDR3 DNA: TGCAGTGCTAGAGAAAATGATATGACTAGCGGGAATGAAGAGACCCAGTACTTC
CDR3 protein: CSARENDMTSGNEETQYF

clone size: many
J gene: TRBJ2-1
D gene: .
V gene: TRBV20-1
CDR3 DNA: TGCAGTGCCCCCTCAGGGGAGTATTATGAGCAGTTCTTC
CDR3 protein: CSAPSGEYYEQFF

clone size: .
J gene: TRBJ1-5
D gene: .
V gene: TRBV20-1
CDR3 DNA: TGCAGTGCCCTCATGACGGGCACCGTTGATAGCAATCAGCCCCAGCATTTT
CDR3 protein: CSALMTGTVDSNQPQHF

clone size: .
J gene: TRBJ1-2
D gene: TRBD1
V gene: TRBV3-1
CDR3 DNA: TGTGCCAGCAGCCAAGGACAGGGGCTAAATGGCTACACCTTC
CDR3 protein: CASSQGQGLNGYTF

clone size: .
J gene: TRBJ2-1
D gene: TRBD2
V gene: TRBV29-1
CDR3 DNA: TGCAGCGTTGAAGGGGGGAAGGGACTAGATTACAATGAGCAGTTCTTC
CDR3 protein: CSVEGGKGLDYNEQFF